The 5 T cell receptor beta chains in this list originate from one sample, sequenced in a study of T cells in Graves' hyperthyroidism and ophthalmopathy. Regions amplified from RNA transcripts were the TCR beta CDR3 regions. Using the HTBI primer set, a first-round RT-PCR was run on the TCR CDR3. Via MiXCR, TCRdb re-called the multiplex PCR reads, giving one row per CDR3 protein. The sample includes under 200,000 distinct CDR3 sequences, roughly 9.4% of them seen just once. The specimen sequenced was blood. Every receptor here comes from a young woman with Graves' hyperthyroidism that later progressed to Graves' ophthalmopathy.

The chain has TRBV5-1 and TRBJ2-1, with 8 bases matching TRBD1. V shed 5 bases and J 9 bases; nucleotides not matched to a gene: 13. The CDR3 runs 15 residues. The germline gives CDR1 SGHRS, CDR2 YFSETQ. The CDR3 sequence: CASRAPGQVLSEQFF. CDR3 nucleotides: TGCGCCAGCAGGGCCCCGGGACAGGTTCTATCTGAGCAGTTCTTC.

In its sample, this clonotype was seen many times. The DNA of the CDR3 is TGCGCCAGCAGGGCTAGCGGCACCTACGAGCAGTACTTC. Amino acid sequence: CASRASGTYEQYF. The chain joins TRBV5-1 to TRBJ2-7, with 7 positions matching TRBD2. The CDR3 loop spans 13 amino acids. CDR1 is SGHRS, CDR2 YFSETQ, per germline. After removal of 5 bases from V and 2 bases from J, the junction contained 4 bases not matched to a gene.

This clonotype has a count of ten or more. The gene calls are TRBV15 and TRBJ2-1; weak D call: TRBD2 (7 bases). V lost 7 bases to trimming and J lost 9 bases, with 22 bases between them. This CDR3 comprises 15 residues. Germline assignment: CDR1 LNHNV and CDR2 YYDKDF (reference sequence). CDR3 DNA: TGTGCCACCACCGAGGGTTATGGGGGGGCTGGTGAGCAGTTCTTC. As protein: CATTEGYGGAGEQFF.

This clonotype showed up many times. The V and J genes are TRBV6-2 or TRBV6-3 and TRBJ2-1; the match to TRBD2 covers 8 bases. V lost 10 bases, J lost 0 bases, and 5 bases stayed unmatched. The CDR3 extends over 14 amino acids. Per germline, CDR1 MNHEY and CDR2 SVGEGT. The CDR3 sequence is CATGGGYSYNEQFF. CDR3 nucleotide sequence: TGTGCCACGGGGGGGGGTTACTCCTACAATGAGCAGTTCTTC.

This clonotype came up many times. This rearrangement joins TRBV12-3 or TRBV12-4 to TRBJ1-1, with D possibly TRBD1 on 5 matching bases. The CDR3 has 15 residues. V was shortened by 3 bases and J by 0 bases, with 11 bases between the two germline ends. The CDR3 region is CASSLGMGVNTEAFF. In DNA, the CDR3 is TGTGCCAGCAGTTTGGGTATGGGGGTGAACACTGAAGCTTTCTTT.